Following are 26 T cell receptor beta chains from one sample sequenced in a study of T cell responses to AZD1222 COVID-19 vaccine. Using immunoSEQ multiplex PCR, the repertoire was profiled, and TCRdb retains in-frame clones only, with some absent. This sample has around 140,000 clones, with approximately 90% found just once. The sample consisted of peripheral blood, taken on day 0 of AZD1222 vaccination. Receptor source: an adult in good health.

The chain carries TRBV4-2 and TRBJ2-5; TRBD2 agrees at 11 bases. After removal of 0 bases from V and 7 bases from J, the junction contained 13 bases not matched to a gene. Germline V gene lookup returns CDR1 LGHNA and CDR2 YNFKEQ. There are 18 residues in the CDR3. The CDR3 is CASSQDPRLAGGRGTQYF. In DNA, the CDR3 is TGTGCCAGCAGCCAAGATCCCCGGCTAGCGGGAGGCCGGGGGACCCAGTACTTC.

This clone was observed a few times. The genes are TRBV7-2 and TRBJ1-3; TRBD1 matches at 12 bases. Germline trimming cut 4 bases from V and 5 bases from J; bases unmatched to any gene: 15. Germline V gene sequence: CDR1 SGHTA, CDR2 FQGNSA. The CDR3 spans 19 residues. DNA for the CDR3: TGTGCCAGCAGCTCCGGGGACAGGGGGCTGAGAGAAGCCCGAAACACCATATATTTT. Translating it yields CASSSGDRGLREARNTIYF.

This clone was recorded only once. This chain connects TRBV28 to TRBJ2-1, with TRBD1 as a possible D gene (6 bases). This CDR3 has 16 amino acids. V gave up 6 bases and J gave up 1 base, with 16 bases separating them. Germline CDR1 reads MDHEN; CDR2 reads SYDVKM. CDR3 bases: TGTGCCAGCAGCCAGGGGATCAGTAATTCCTACAATGAGCAGTTCTTC. Its protein is CASSQGISNSYNEQFF.

CDR3 in DNA: TGTGCCTGGAGTGTAGGGGGGGATCAGCCCCAGCATTTT. Translated, it gives CAWSVGGDQPQHF. V gene TRBV30 combines with J gene TRBJ1-5; a weak D match, TRBD1 (6 bases). CDR1 is GTSNPN and CDR2 is SVGIG in the germline V gene (reference sequence). The germline V and J ends were trimmed by 0 bases and 5 bases, with 8 bases remaining between them. The CDR3 loop spans 13 amino acids. The full variable domain, its missing parts supplied by reference TRBV30 and TRBJ1-5, is SQTIHQWPATLVQPVGSPLSLECTVEGTSNPNLYWYRQAAGRGLQLLFYSVGIGQISSEVPQNLSASRPQDRQFILSSKKLLLSDSGFYLCAWSVGGDQPQHFGDGTRLSIL.

The chain employs TRBV30 and TRBJ1-2; no clear D. The V gene lost 4 bases and the J gene lost 8 bases, with 14 bases spanning the gap. Germline values: CDR1 GTSNPN, CDR2 SVGIG (reference sequence). CDR3 length: 12 amino acids. The CDR3 DNA reads as TGTGCCTGGACAGCGTCCAATCGGGGCTACACCTTC. Its translation: CAWTASNRGYTF.

The chain recombines TRBV3-1 (or the pseudogene TRBV3-2) with TRBJ2-3; D may match TRBD1 or TRBD2 (5 bases each). Germline V gene lookup returns CDR1 LGHDT and CDR2 YNNKEL (reference sequence). V gave up 4 bases and J gave up 7 bases, with 21 bases separating them. This CDR3 is 16 amino acids long. This CDR3 is CASSPRGEGWGYTQYF. The DNA of the CDR3 is TGTGCCAGCAGCCCCCGTGGTGAGGGATGGGGGTATACGCAGTATTTT.

This chain connects TRBV4-1 to TRBJ1-6, with D hard to call. Germline V CDR1 and CDR2: MGHRA, YSYEKL. V lost 1 base, J lost 5 bases, and 12 bases lay in between. The CDR3 spans 16 residues. CDR3 sequence (DNA): TGCGCCAGCAGCCAAGTCATCAGACTCAATAATTCACCCCTCCACTTT. Protein product: CASSQVIRLNNSPLHF.

The J gene is TRBJ2-7, the V gene TRBV7-9, with D hard to call. The CDR3 is made up of 12 amino acids. Germline assignment: CDR1 SEHNR and CDR2 FQNEAQ (reference sequence). The V and J ends lost 2 bases and 2 bases respectively, with 4 bases between them. The CDR3 protein is CASSLQAYEQYF. CDR3 sequence (DNA): TGTGCCAGCAGCTTACAGGCCTACGAGCAGTACTTC.

The chain uses TRBV10-3 and TRBJ1-5, with D perhaps matching TRBD1 (5 bases). The CDR3 has 16 amino acids. Germline CDR1 is ENHRY and CDR2 is SYGVKD. Trimming took off 0 bases at V and 0 bases at J, with 9 bases between the two ends. CDR3 amino acids: CAISESGQASNQPQHF. CDR3 bases: TGTGCCATCAGTGAGTCGGGGCAGGCTAGCAATCAGCCCCAGCATTTT.

The chain recombines TRBV19 with TRBJ1-5; 8 bases agree with TRBD1. V gave up 6 bases and J gave up 6 bases; unmatched junction bases: 10. The CDR3 runs 15 residues. Germline V gene data show CDR1 as LNHDA and CDR2 as SQIVND (reference sequence). For the CDR3, the DNA is TGTGCCAGTAGGGACACGGACAGGGTAGGTCAGCCCCAGCATTTT. It is translated as CASRDTDRVGQPQHF.

This chain connects TRBV19 to TRBJ2-1; D is unresolved. This CDR3 has 12 residues. Germline V CDR1 and CDR2: LNHDA, SQIVND (reference sequence). V was pared by 4 bases and J by 4 bases, with 5 bases between. DNA for the CDR3: TGTGCCAGTAGTAGGGAATACAATGAGCAGTTCTTC. Residues: CASSREYNEQFF.

The CDR3 loop is CASSYSFGRVSNQPQHF. The CDR3 region has the DNA TGTGCCAGCAGTTACTCCTTCGGCAGGGTGTCGAATCAGCCCCAGCATTTT. The chain couples TRBV6-2 or TRBV6-3 to TRBJ1-5; TRBD1 might be the D (5 bases). Germline V lookup: CDR1 MNHEY, CDR2 SVGEGT. With 0 bases removed from V and 4 bases from J, the gap between germline ends came to 16 bases. The CDR3 has 17 residues.

V usage is TRBV7-9 and J usage is TRBJ2-2; possibly TRBD2 for D (6 bases). V lost 5 bases to trimming and J lost 2 bases, with 9 bases between them. From germline, CDR1 is SEHNR and CDR2 FQNEAQ (reference sequence). The CDR3 consists of 14 residues. CDR3: CASSRDFNTGELFF. CDR3 DNA: TGTGCCAGCAGCCGGGACTTCAACACCGGGGAGCTGTTTTTT.

The CDR3 reads CASSQDGQGVRNEQFF. DNA of the CDR3: TGTGCCAGCAGCCAAGATGGCCAGGGAGTCCGCAATGAGCAGTTCTTC. The rearrangement joins TRBV4-2 to TRBJ2-1; D may be TRBD1 or TRBD2 (5 bases each). Trimming removed 0 bases from V and 6 bases from J, with 15 bases in between. The CDR3 is 16 amino acids. Germline values: CDR1 LGHNA, CDR2 YNFKEQ.

The table lists this clone with a count of one. The gene calls are TRBV7-2 and TRBJ1-2; D gene unclear. Germline V gene sequence: CDR1 SGHTA, CDR2 FQGNSA. This CDR3 comprises 13 residues. The V gene lost 2 bases and the J gene lost 2 bases, with 6 bases spanning the gap. CDR3 DNA: TGTGCCAGCAGCTTAAACCGAAACTATGGCTACACCTTC. Its protein product is CASSLNRNYGYTF.

The chain is built from TRBV30 and TRBJ1-1; possible D gene TRBD1, 5 bases. The CDR3 is 12 residues long. The germline V gene has CDR1 GTSNPN and CDR2 SVGIG (reference sequence). V was shortened by 2 bases and J by 5 bases, with 9 bases between the two germline ends. CDR3 nucleotide sequence: TGTGCCTGGAGTAACGGGGGGACTGAAGCTTTCTTT. This codes for CAWSNGGTEAFF.

V is TRBV7-9 and J is TRBJ1-2; a possible D gene is TRBD1 (6 bases). This CDR3 spans 14 amino acids. Germline CDR1 SEHNR, CDR2 FQNEAQ (reference sequence). Trimming removed 5 bases at V and 8 bases at J, with 18 bases between. The CDR3 DNA is TGTGCCAGCAGCCCCGAGGGGGGGACGATCGGCTACACCTTC. Translation gives CASSPEGGTIGYTF.

This clone was seen a single time. V and J are TRBV9 and TRBJ1-4; 10 bases align to TRBD1. The CDR3 has 15 amino acids. Unmatched junction bases numbered 4, after V lost 0 bases and J lost 8 bases. Germline values: CDR1 SGDLS, CDR2 YYNGEE. The CDR3 here is CASSVASGQGEKLFF. CDR3 bases: TGTGCCAGCAGCGTAGCTTCGGGACAGGGGGAAAAACTGTTTTTT.

This chain uses TRBV7-9 with TRBJ1-1, with TRBD1 as a possible D gene (5 bases). V lost 11 bases, J lost 0 bases, and 7 bases lay in between. The CDR3 consists of 11 residues. From germline, CDR1 is SEHNR and CDR2 FQNEAQ (reference sequence). Here the CDR3 DNA reads TGTGCCGGGACTTTGAACACTGAAGCTTTCTTT. Protein sequence: CAGTLNTEAFF.

A remark on this clone: A read error is possible here, since a much larger clone lies one base away. The rearrangement joins TRBV19 to TRBJ1-5; TRBD1 is a possible D gene (5 bases). V lost 5 bases and J 0 bases, leaving 5 bases between the germline ends. Germline V CDR1 and CDR2: LNHDA, SQIVND (reference sequence). The CDR3 covers 13 residues. CDR3 sequence: CASSQGSNQPQHF. Written as DNA, the CDR3 is TGTGCCAGTAGTCAGGGTAGCAATCAGCCCCAGCATTTT.

The gene calls are TRBV19 and TRBJ1-5, with a tentative D call TRBD1 (5 bases). The CDR3 extends over 22 amino acids. Between the trimmed V and J ends, which lost 3 bases and 0 bases, there was a span of 30 bases. Germline V gene lookup returns CDR1 LNHDA and CDR2 SQIVND (reference sequence). The CDR3: CASSIPWRYDSDRRLSNQPQHF. The CDR3 DNA sequence: TGTGCCAGTAGTATCCCCTGGAGGTATGACAGTGACCGAAGGCTTAGCAATCAGCCCCAGCATTTT. The full variable domain, with the rest looked up from reference TRBV19 and TRBJ1-5, is DGGITQSPKYLFRKEGQNVTLSCEQNLNHDAMYWYRQDPGQGLRLIYYSQIVNDFQKGDIAEGYSVSREKKESFPLTVTSAQKNPTAFYLCASSIPWRYDSDRRLSNQPQHFGDGTRLSIL.

The CDR3 sequence: CASSLPRRSLAGGYTF. CDR3 bases: TGCGCCAGCAGCCTACCCCGGAGAAGTTTGGCGGGTGGCTACACCTTC. This sequence joins TRBV4-1 and TRBJ1-2; no reliable D call. The germline V and J ends were trimmed by 4 bases and 7 bases, with 22 bases remaining between them. This CDR3 has 16 residues. Germline V lookup: CDR1 MGHRA, CDR2 YSYEKL.

The genes are TRBV5-3 and TRBJ1-5; tentative D call: TRBD1 (6 bases). TRBV5-3 is treated as an ORF (open reading frame) with a function not yet certain. This CDR3 spans 16 amino acids. V lost 2 bases and J 6 bases, leaving 18 bases between the germline ends. The CDR3 protein is CARSFANRGQGQPQHF. The CDR3 DNA sequence: TGTGCCAGAAGCTTCGCTAACCGGGGGCAGGGTCAGCCCCAGCATTTT.

The V and J genes are TRBV19 and TRBJ2-7; maybe TRBD1 (6 bases). Deletions cut 7 bases from V and 7 bases from J, with 20 bases between. The germline V gene encodes CDR1 LNHDA and CDR2 SQIVND (reference sequence). The length of the CDR3 is 14 residues. This CDR3 is CASIPGHSFLEQYF. CDR3 bases: TGTGCCAGTATTCCGGGACACTCATTTCTGGAGCAGTACTTC.

This chain's CDR3 is CASSQQGNEQFF. In nucleotides, the CDR3 is TGTGCCAGCAGCCAACAGGGAAATGAGCAGTTCTTC. The chain couples TRBV6-5 to TRBJ2-1; perhaps TRBD1 as D (6 bases). V was shortened by 6 bases and J by 7 bases, with 10 bases between the two germline ends. Germline CDR1 reads MNHEY; CDR2 reads SVGAGI. The CDR3 loop spans 12 amino acids.

The chain carries TRBV19 and TRBJ1-5, with a possible D match to TRBD1 (5 bases). Trimming removed 3 bases from V and 0 bases from J, with 24 bases in between. CDR3 size: 20 residues. Germline values: CDR1 LNHDA, CDR2 SQIVND (reference sequence). CDR3 sequence: CASSIRAGTGRGISNQPQHF. The CDR3, as DNA: TGTGCCAGTAGTATCCGGGCCGGGACGGGCCGGGGGATTAGCAATCAGCCCCAGCATTTT.